This T cell receptor (beta chain) was identified in a study of T cells in tuberculosis. The wider study: IGRA-negative adolescents, IGRA-positive adolescents with latent tuberculosis and adults with active tuberculosis formed this South African cohort.

In germline, CDR1 is SGHAT, CDR2 FQNNGV. The length of the CDR3 is 13 residues. The germline V and J ends were trimmed by 10 bases and 5 bases, with 17 bases remaining between them. Method: immunoSEQ multiplex PCR; TCRdb's copy keeps in-frame clones and lacks some. The sample lists 40,000 to 45,000 clones, 90% to 95% seen once, with 7.5% in the top ten. The genes are TRBV11-2 and TRBJ2-5, with D possibly being TRBD2 (7 bases). The sample comprised PBMCs. The origin of this receptor is a donor aged 5 to 30 with latent tuberculosis or without tuberculosis infection. The CDR3 DNA is TGTGCCATTTCGTTTAGGGGGGGGGAGACCCAGTACTTC. This translates into CAISFRGGETQYF.